This T cell receptor beta chain emerged from a study of blood T cell repertoires in COVID-19. The protocol was immunoSEQ multiplex PCR, while the TCRdb copy is restricted to in-frame clones and leaves out a portion. The sample includes approximately 270,000 clones, 85% to 90% of them seen just once. Germline-derived CDR1 and CDR2 are SGHTA and FQGNSA. The CDR3 is 13 amino acids. V lost 1 base and J 11 bases, leaving 14 bases between the germline ends. The chain carries TRBV7-2 and TRBJ1-1; D is ambiguous. Sequencing used PBMCs or T cells enriched from blood (not recorded which). This TCR came from a woman between 25 and 40 years old with acute COVID-19. CDR3 region: CASSLVGRVEAFF. For the CDR3, the DNA is TGTGCCAGCAGCTTAGTTGGGAGGGTGGAGGCTTTCTTT.